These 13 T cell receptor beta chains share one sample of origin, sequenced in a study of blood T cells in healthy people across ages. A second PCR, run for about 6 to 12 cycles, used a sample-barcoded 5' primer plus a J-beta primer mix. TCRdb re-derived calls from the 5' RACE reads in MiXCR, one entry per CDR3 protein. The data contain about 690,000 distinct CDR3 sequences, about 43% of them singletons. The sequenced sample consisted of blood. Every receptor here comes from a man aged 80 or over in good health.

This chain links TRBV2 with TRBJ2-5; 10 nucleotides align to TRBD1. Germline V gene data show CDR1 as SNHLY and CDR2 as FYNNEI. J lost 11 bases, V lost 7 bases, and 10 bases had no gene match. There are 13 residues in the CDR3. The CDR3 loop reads CASKRTGGHEQYF. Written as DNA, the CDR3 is TGTGCCAGCAAAAGGACAGGGGGTCATGAGCAGTACTTC.

The DNA of the CDR3 is TGCAGCGTTGAAGATCTATTCAGGGGGGGGGGCACAGATACGCAGTATTTT. The encoded protein is CSVEDLFRGGGTDTQYF. V is TRBV29-1 and J is TRBJ2-3; the D call may be TRBD1 or TRBD2 (7 bases each). CDR3 length: 17 residues. The germline CDR1 and CDR2 sequences are SQVTM and ANQGSEA. V was pared by 0 bases and J by 1 base, with 17 bases between.

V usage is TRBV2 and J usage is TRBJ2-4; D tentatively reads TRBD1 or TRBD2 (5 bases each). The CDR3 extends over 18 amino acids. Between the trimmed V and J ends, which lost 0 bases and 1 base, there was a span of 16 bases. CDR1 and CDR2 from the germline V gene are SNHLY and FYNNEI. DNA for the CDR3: TGTGCCAGCAGTGAAGCCCGGGGCAGAACGAAGGCCAAAAACATTCAGTACTTC. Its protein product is CASSEARGRTKAKNIQYF.

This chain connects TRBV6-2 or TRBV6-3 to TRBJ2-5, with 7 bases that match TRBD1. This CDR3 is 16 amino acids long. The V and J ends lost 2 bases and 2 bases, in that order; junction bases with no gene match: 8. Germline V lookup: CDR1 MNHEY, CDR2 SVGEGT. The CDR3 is CASSYPGDSGQETQYF. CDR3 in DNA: TGTGCCAGCAGTTACCCCGGGGACAGCGGTCAAGAGACCCAGTACTTC.

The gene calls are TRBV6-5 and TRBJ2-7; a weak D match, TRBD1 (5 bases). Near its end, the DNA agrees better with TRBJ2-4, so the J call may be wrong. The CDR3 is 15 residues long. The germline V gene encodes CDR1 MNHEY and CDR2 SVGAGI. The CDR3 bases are TGTGCCAGCAGTTCACAAGGGGTAGTCAAAAACATTCAGTACTTC. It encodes CASSSQGVVKNIQYF.

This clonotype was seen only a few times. The CDR3 reads CASSRGGGPYNEQFF. The CDR3 bases are TGTGCCAGCAGCCGGGGGGGAGGGCCTTACAATGAGCAGTTCTTC. This chain connects TRBV11-2 to TRBJ2-1, with 8 bases identical to TRBD2. This CDR3 has 15 amino acids. J gave up 4 bases and V 5 bases, and 7 bases lay outside the gene matches. Germline CDR1 SGHAT, CDR2 FQNNGV.

The CDR3, as DNA: TGTGCCACCAGTGAAACGACCGGTCCTCGGGAGCAGTACTTC. Its translation: CATSETTGPREQYF. V gene TRBV24-1 combines with J gene TRBJ2-7; the D is unclear. The germline V gene has CDR1 KGHDR and CDR2 SFDVKD. The CDR3 has 14 residues. Trimming pared 4 bases from V and 7 bases from J, leaving 16 bases between.

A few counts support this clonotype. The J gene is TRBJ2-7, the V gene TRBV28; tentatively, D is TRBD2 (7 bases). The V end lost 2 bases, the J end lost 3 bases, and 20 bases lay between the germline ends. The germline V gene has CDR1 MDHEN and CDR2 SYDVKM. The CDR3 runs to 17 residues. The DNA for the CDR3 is TGTGCCAGCAGTTTAATAGGCAGGGGAGGGGGGCTCTACGAGCAGTACTTC. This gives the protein CASSLIGRGGGLYEQYF.

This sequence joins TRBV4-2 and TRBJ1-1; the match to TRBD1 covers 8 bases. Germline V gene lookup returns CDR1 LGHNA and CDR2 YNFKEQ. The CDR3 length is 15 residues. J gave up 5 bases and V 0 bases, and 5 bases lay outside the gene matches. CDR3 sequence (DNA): TGTGCCAGCAGCCAAGATAGTACAGGGGGGACTGAAGCTTTCTTT. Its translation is CASSQDSTGGTEAFF.

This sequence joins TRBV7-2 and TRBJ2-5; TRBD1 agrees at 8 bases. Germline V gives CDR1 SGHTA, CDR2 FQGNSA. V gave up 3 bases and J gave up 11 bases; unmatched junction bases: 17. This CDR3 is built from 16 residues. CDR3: CASSFHRDRLLNEQYF. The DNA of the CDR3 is TGTGCCAGCAGCTTTCACCGGGACAGGCTTTTAAATGAGCAGTACTTC.

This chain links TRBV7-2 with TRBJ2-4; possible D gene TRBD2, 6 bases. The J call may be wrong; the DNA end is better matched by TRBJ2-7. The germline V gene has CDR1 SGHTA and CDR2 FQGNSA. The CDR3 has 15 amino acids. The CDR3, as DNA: TGTGCCAGCAGCTTAGAAGGGACTCCTTTTTACGAGCAGTACTTC. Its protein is CASSLEGTPFYEQYF.

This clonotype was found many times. CDR3 in amino acids: CASSSSGLGANVLTF. CDR3 nucleotide sequence: TGTGCCAGCAGTTCCTCAGGGCTTGGGGCCAACGTCCTGACTTTC. The gene calls are TRBV6-6 and TRBJ2-6; possible D gene TRBD1, 5 bases. Looked up from germline, CDR1 is MNHNY and CDR2 is SVGAGI (reference sequence). Trimming took off 4 bases at V and 3 bases at J, with 10 bases between the two ends. The CDR3 contains 15 residues.

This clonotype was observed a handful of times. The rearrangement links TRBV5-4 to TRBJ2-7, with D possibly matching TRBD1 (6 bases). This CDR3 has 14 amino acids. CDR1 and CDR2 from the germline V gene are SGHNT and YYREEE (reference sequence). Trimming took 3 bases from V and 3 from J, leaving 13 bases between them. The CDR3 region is CASSSGQRIYEQYF. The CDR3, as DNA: TGTGCCAGCAGCTCAGGACAGAGGATCTACGAGCAGTACTTC.